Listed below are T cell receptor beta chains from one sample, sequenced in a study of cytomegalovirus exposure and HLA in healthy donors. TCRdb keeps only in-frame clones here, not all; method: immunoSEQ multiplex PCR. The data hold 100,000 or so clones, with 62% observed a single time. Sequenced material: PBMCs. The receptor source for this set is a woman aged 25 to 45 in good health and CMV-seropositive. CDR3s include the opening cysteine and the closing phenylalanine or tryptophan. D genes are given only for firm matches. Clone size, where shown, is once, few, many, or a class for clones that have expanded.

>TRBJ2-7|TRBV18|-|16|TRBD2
TGTGCCAGCTCACTCTATAGCGGGGGGAAATCCTACGAGCAGTACTTC
CASSLYSGGKSYEQYF
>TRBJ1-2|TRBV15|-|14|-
TGTGCCACCAGCAGAGATCAAGGGGACTATGGCTACCCCTTC
CATSRDQGDYGYPF
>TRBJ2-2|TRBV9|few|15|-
TGTGCCAGCAGCGTTTTCCCCACGAACACCGGGGAGCTGTTTTTT
CASSVFPTNTGELFF
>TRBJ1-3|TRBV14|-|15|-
TGTGCCAGCAGCCAAGATAACAGCCTTGGAAACACCATATATTTT
CASSQDNSLGNTIYF
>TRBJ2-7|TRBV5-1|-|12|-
TGCGCCAGCAGCTTCTTCGGGTACGAGCAGTACTTC
CASSFFGYEQYF
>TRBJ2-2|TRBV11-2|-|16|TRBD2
TGTGCCAGCAGCACACTAGCGGGGCGGAACACCGGGGAGCTGTTTTTT
CASSTLAGRNTGELFF
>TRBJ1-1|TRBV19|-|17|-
TGTGCCAGTAGTACCACCGGGACAACCTTGGTAGGCACTGAAGCTTTCTTT
CASSTTGTTLVGTEAFF
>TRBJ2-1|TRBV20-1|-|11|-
TGCAGTGCTAGAGTCCCGGGTGAGCAGTTCTTC
CSARVPGEQFF
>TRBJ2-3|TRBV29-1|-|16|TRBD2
TGCAGCGTCGCCGGGACTAGCGGGGGGGCAGGAGCTACGCAGTATTTT
CSVAGTSGGAGATQYF
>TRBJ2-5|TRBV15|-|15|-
TGTGCCACCAGCAGAGATTTGACTACTAGCGAGACCCAGTACTTC
CATSRDLTTSETQYF
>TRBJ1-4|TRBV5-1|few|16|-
TGCGCCAGCAGCTTGGGGACACCCTCCGGGAATGAAAAACTGTTTTTT
CASSLGTPSGNEKLFF
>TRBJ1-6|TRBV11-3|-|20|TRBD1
TGTGCCAGCAGCTTAGATCGATCGACAGGGTACGGCTCCTATAATTCACCCCTCCACTTT
CASSLDRSTGYGSYNSPLHF
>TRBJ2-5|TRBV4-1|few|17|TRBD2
TGCGCCAGCAGCCAAGCATGGGGCGGGGGGGGCGGAGAGACCCAGTACTTC
CASSQAWGGGGGETQYF
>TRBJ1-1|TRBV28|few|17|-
TGTGCCAGCAGTACACTGGGGGAGGGCCTGGGGAACACTGAAGCTTTCTTT
CASSTLGEGLGNTEAFF
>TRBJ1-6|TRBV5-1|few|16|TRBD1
TGCGCCAGCAGCTTGCGGGACAGGACAAGTAATTCACCCCTCCACTTT
CASSLRDRTSNSPLHF
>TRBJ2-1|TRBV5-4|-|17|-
TGTGCCAGCAGCTTGAGCGAGGTTCGGTCCCTATACAATGAGCAGTTCTTC
CASSLSEVRSLYNEQFF
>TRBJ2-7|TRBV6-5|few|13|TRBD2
TGTGCCAGCAGTCGCGGGAGCGGGGTCGAGCAGTACTTC
CASSRGSGVEQYF
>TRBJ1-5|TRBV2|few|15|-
TGTGCCAGCAGTCAACAGGGCTTGGGCAATCAGCCCCAGCATTTT
CASSQQGLGNQPQHF